This entry is about one T cell receptor beta chain. Antigen specificity is unknown. The CDR3 is 12 residues long. Germline V CDR1 and CDR2: SGHVS, FNYEAQ. The V end lost 1 base, the J end lost 12 bases, and 12 bases lay between the germline ends. This record comes from a study of T cell repertoires in cytomegalovirus infection. Findings and caveats of the study: The ex vivo response was dominated by HLA-C-restricted CMV-specific TCR beta clonotypes.

Each CDR3 protein is one row after TCRdb ran MiXCR on the reads. This sample yields approximately 1,000,000 distinct CDR3 sequences, of which approximately 31% are seen a single time; over 10% belongs to the top ten. Sequenced material: cultured CD8+ T cells from PBMCs, taken from culture after CMV antigen stimulation. The source of this sequence is a human donor in good health (CMV status not recorded). Some clones in this sample may be carry-over from other donors' samples. This chain connects TRBV7-6 to TRBJ1-2, with a possible D match to TRBD1 (5 bases). CDR3 loop: CASSLEGTADTF. CDR3 in DNA: TGTGCCAGCAGCTTAGAGGGGACGGCAGACACCTTC. Variable domain in full (rest from reference TRBV7-6 and TRBJ1-2): GAGVSQSPRYKVTKRGQDVALRCDPISGHVSLYWYRQALGQGPEFLTYFNYEAQQDKSGLPNDRFSAERPEGSISTLTIQRTEQRDSAMYRCASSLEGTADTFGSGTRLTVV.